The present T cell receptor beta chain was sequenced within a study of blood T cell repertoires in COVID-19. Living in about two dozen US areas, the participants were between 18 and 89 years of age. Participants' reported clinical history set cohort assignment. Exposed study participants had met a COVID-19 case within 2 weeks before entry. Germline CDR1 SGHTA, CDR2 FQGNSA. This CDR3 spans 16 amino acids. V shed 5 bases and J shed 8 bases, with 21 bases lying between them. In the authors' workflow: Scientists estimated how many nucleated cells there were by amplifying reference gene primers. The table came from immunoSEQ multiplex PCR; TCRdb's copy has only in-frame clones and leaves some out. V and J calls and clone size are those listed in that table; D and trimming were worked out from the DNA. The sample has about 250,000 clones, 80% to 90% seen once; the top ten hold 2.5% to 3.5%.

This TCR came from a woman in her forties who had been exposed to COVID-19. This chain uses TRBV7-2 with TRBJ1-4; D unresolved. Source material: PBMCs or T cells enriched from blood (not recorded which). The chain's CDR3 is CASSPPAWRENEKLFF. The CDR3 nucleotides read TGTGCCAGCAGCCCCCCCGCTTGGAGGGAGAACGAAAAACTGTTTTTT.